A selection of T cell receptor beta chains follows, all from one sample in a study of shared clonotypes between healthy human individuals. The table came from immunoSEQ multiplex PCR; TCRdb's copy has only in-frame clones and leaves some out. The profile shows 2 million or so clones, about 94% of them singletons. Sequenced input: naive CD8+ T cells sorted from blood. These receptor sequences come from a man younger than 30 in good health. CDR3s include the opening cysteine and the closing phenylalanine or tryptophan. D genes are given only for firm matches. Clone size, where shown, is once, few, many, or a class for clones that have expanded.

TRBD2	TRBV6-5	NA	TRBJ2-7	TGTGCCAGCAGTTCCCCACTAGCGGGCTTCTACGAGCAGTACTTC	CASSSPLAGFYEQYF
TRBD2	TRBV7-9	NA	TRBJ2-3	TGTGCCAGCAGCCCCCTTAGCGGGAGTCTCACAGATGCGCAGTATTTT	CASSPLSGSLTDAQYF
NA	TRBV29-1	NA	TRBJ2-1	TGCAGCGTACTTCCGGGAGTCAGCCATGAGCAGTTCTTC	CSVLPGVSHEQFF
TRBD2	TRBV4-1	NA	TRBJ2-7	TGCGCCAGCAGCCAAGATAGCGCGGGAGCAAACTACGAGCAGTACTTC	CASSQDSAGANYEQYF
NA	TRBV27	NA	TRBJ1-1	TGTGCCAGCCGATACTCCTCGGGGGCTGTGAACACTGAAGCTTTCTTT	CASRYSSGAVNTEAFF
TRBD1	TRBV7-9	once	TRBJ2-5	TGTGCCAGCAGCTGGGGACAGGGTGAAGAAGAGACCCAGTACTTC	CASSWGQGEEETQYF
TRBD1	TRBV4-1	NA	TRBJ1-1	TGCGCCAGCAGCCAAGAAAGACAGGGTAAAAGCGGGATGAACACTGAAGCTTTCTTT	CASSQERQGKSGMNTEAFF
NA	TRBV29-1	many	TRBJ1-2	TGCAGCGTTGAGATGGACAACTATGGCTACACCTTC	CSVEMDNYGYTF
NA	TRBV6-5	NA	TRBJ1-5	TGTGCCAGCAGTTACTCGAGCGTGGATAGCAATCAGCCCCAGCATTTT	CASSYSSVDSNQPQHF
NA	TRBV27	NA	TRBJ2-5	TGTGCCAGCAGTTATCAGTGGACGGAAGGTCGGCAAGAGACCCAGTACTTC	CASSYQWTEGRQETQYF
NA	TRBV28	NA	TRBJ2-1	TGTGCCAGCGACTCCCTCAGTCAGGGCGATGAGCAGTTCTTC	CASDSLSQGDEQFF
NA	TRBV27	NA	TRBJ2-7	TGTGCCAGCAGTGCCTCCCCCTCCTACGAGCAGTACTTC	CASSASPSYEQYF
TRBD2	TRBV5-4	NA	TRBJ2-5	TGTGCCAGCAGCAGACTAGCGGGGAACCAAGAGACCCAGTACTTC	CASSRLAGNQETQYF
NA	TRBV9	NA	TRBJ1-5	TGTGCCAGCAGCCCAGGGTCTAGCAATCAGCCCCAGCATTTT	CASSPGSSNQPQHF
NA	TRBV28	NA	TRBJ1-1	TGTGCCAGCAGTTTTTTGGGGGGGGACACTGAAGCTTTCTTT	CASSFLGGDTEAFF
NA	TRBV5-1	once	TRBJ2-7	TGCGCCAGCAGCTTGGCGGGGGGCCACCTATACGAGCAGTACTTC	CASSLAGGHLYEQYF
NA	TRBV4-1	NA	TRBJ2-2	TGCGCCAGCAGCCAAGTTGAGAACACCGGGGAGCTGTTTTTT	CASSQVENTGELFF
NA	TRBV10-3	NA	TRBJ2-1	TGTGCCATCGGGAACCCAGGGGAGGCCTACAATGAGCAGTTCTTC	CAIGNPGEAYNEQFF
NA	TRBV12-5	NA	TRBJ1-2	TGTGCTAGTGGTTTGGGTGTGGGGCTCTATGGCTACACCTTC	CASGLGVGLYGYTF
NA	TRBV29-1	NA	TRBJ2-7	TGCAGCGTTAGAGACACCTCCTCCTACGAGCAGTACTTC	CSVRDTSSYEQYF
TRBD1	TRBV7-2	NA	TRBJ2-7	TGTGCCAGCAGCTTCCGGGACAGCTACGAGCAGTACTTC	CASSFRDSYEQYF
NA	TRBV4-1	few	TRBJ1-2	TGCGCCAGCAGCCAAGGCATAAACGGCTACACCTTC	CASSQGINGYTF
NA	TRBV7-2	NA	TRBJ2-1	TGTGCCAGCAGCGATTACAATGAGCAGTTCTTC	CASSDYNEQFF
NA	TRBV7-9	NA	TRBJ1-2	TGTGCCAGCAGCTTTGTGACAGGAAGTTATGGCTACACCTTC	CASSFVTGSYGYTF
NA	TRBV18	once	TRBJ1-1	TGTGCCAGCTCTCCTGACTCGGGCCTTGAAGCTTTCTTT	CASSPDSGLEAFF
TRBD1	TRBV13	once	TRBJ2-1	TGTGCCAGCAGCTTAACAGGGGATAATTATGACAATGAGCAGTTCTTC	CASSLTGDNYDNEQFF
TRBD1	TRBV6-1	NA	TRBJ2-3	TGTGCCAGCAGTGAAGCATGGGGGACAGACACAGATACGCAGTATTTT	CASSEAWGTDTDTQYF
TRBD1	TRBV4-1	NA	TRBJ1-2	TGCGCCAGCAGCCAAGATATTGTCACAGGGGGATATGGCTACACCTTC	CASSQDIVTGGYGYTF
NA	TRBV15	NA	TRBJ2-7	TGTGCCACCAGCAGAGATCGGGAGGACAGTTCCTACGAGCAGTACTTC	CATSRDREDSSYEQYF
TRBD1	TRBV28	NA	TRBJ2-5	TGTGCCAGCAGTTTGGGGGGACAGGGTGGCCAAGAGACCCAGTACTTC	CASSLGGQGGQETQYF
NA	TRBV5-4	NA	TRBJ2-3	TGTGCCAGCAGCTTGGGGGGCCGGCAGGTAACAGATACGCAGTATTTT	CASSLGGRQVTDTQYF
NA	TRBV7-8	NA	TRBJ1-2	TGTGCCAGCAGCAATTTGGAGGGGCGCAACTATGGCTACACCTTC	CASSNLEGRNYGYTF
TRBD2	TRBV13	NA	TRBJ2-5	TGTGCCAGCAGCTTTGGACTAGCAGGAGTAACGGCCAAAGAGACCCAGTACTTC	CASSFGLAGVTAKETQYF
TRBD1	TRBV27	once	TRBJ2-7	TGTGCCAGCGGGGACAGGGCCTCCTACGAGCAGTACTTC	CASGDRASYEQYF
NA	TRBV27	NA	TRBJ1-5	TGTGCCAGCAGTTTATCGGGGGGTCAGCCCCAGCATTTT	CASSLSGGQPQHF
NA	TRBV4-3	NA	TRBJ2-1	TGCGCCAGCAGCCACGTTAGTAGCGGACTTTACAATGAGCAGTTCTTC	CASSHVSSGLYNEQFF
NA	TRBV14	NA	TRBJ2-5	TGTGCCAGCAGCCAAGATCGGGGTAACGGAGAGACCCAGTACTTC	CASSQDRGNGETQYF
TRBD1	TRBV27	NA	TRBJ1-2	TGTGCCAGCAGTTCCTGGGACAGCGACTATGGCTACACCTTC	CASSSWDSDYGYTF
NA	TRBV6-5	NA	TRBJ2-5	TGTGCCAGCAGTTTATACTCCCAAGAGACCCAGTACTTC	CASSLYSQETQYF
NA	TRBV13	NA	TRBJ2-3	TGTGCCAGCAGCTGGGGTAGAGATACGCAGTATTTT	CASSWGRDTQYF
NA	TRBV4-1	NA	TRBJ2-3	TGCGCCAGCAGCCAAGACAGCCCCGGAGTGGATACGCAGTATTTT	CASSQDSPGVDTQYF
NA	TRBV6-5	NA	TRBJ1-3	TGTGCCAGCAGTCCAAGGAATTGGGGTATAGACACCATATATTTT	CASSPRNWGIDTIYF
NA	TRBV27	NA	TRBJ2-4	TGTGCCAGCAGTTTGGGAGTCGGGACAGCCAAAAACATTCAGTACTTC	CASSLGVGTAKNIQYF
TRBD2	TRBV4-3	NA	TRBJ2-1	TGCGCCAGCAGCCAAGAGACCAGCGGGAGTTTCAACAATGAGCAGTTCTTC	CASSQETSGSFNNEQFF
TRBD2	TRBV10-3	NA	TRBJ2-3	TGTGCCATCAGTGAACTTAGCGGGTCCACAGATACGCAGTATTTT	CAISELSGSTDTQYF
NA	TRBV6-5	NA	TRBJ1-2	TGTGCCAGCAGTTACTCGGGGGTTGACTATGGCTACACCTTC	CASSYSGVDYGYTF
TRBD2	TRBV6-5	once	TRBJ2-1	TGTGCCAGCAGTTACATTAGCGGGACCTACAATGAGCAGTTCTTC	CASSYISGTYNEQFF
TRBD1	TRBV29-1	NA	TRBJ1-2	TGCAGCGTCCTAACAGGGGGCGACTATGGCTACACCTTC	CSVLTGGDYGYTF
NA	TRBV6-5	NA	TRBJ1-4	TGTGCCAGCAGTTATCGGGCTAATGAAAAACTGTTTTTT	CASSYRANEKLFF
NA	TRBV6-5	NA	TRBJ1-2	TGTGCCAGCAGTTACTCAGGAGGGTACAACTATGGCTACACCTTC	CASSYSGGYNYGYTF
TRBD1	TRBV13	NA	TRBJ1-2	TGTGCCAGCAGCTTAAAGGGACAGGGGACCTATGGCTACACCTTC	CASSLKGQGTYGYTF
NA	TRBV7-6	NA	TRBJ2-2	TGTGCCAGCAGCTTACGTAGCGGTCTCACCGGGGAGCTGTTTTTT	CASSLRSGLTGELFF
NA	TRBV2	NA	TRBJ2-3	TGTGCCAGCAACTCCGGGGACACGGACACAGATACGCAGTATTTT	CASNSGDTDTDTQYF
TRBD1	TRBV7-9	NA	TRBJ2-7	TGTGCCAGCAGCTTTAAGGGACAGCCCTACGAGCAGTACTTC	CASSFKGQPYEQYF